The source of this T cell receptor beta chain is a study of cytotoxic CD8 clonotypes in ibrutinib-treated CLL (dated by TCRdb to about 2021). Describing the broader study: In this cohort, approximately 14 patients were treatment-naive and about ten were relapsed/refractory, while about 17 had unmutated IGHV. Responses were partial in around 25 patients and complete in 2; after median around 65 months follow-up, roughly 14 stayed in remission and roughly twelve progressed. Samples at response were collected after a median of 12 months of treatment, with a range of roughly 6 to 36 months. On average, each sample yielded 255,043 productive templates and 94,082 productive rearrangements. Of the approximately 87 participants in the trial, about two dozen had longitudinal samples available. Cryopreserved peripheral blood mononuclear cells were collected at three points: before therapy, at response, and at either sustained remission or disease progression. Every remission and progressive disease sample was obtained while ibrutinib was still being received by the patients. Findings and caveats that apply to the study as a whole: Baseline clonality was found to be higher than that of age-matched healthy donors and was strongly correlated with circulating CD8+ T-cell counts. Public clonotypes were rare and either shrank or stayed stable during treatment, and the rise in clonality at ibrutinib response reflected expansion of private clonotypes. Sustained-remission and progressing patients did not have matched sampling times, and lymph node repertoires were not examined. At ibrutinib response clonality went up, during sustained remission it held steady, and at progression it dropped back toward baseline.

Each clonotype received, on average, 10x coverage in deep resolution sequencing performed on a MiSeq, where the target depth lay between 1 in 1 million and 1 in 200,000 T cells. The immunoSEQ hsTCRB Kit was used to generate the TCR beta libraries. The paper's data handling went like this. Data were analyzed with ImmunoSEQ Data Assistant and ImmunoSEQ Analyzer, with V, D and J genes assigned per IMGT definitions. Clonality was computed as one minus normalized Shannon entropy of productive rearrangement frequencies, ranging from 0 to 1. Public clonotype analysis was restricted to overrepresented clonotypes comprising at least 0.05% of each patient's repertoire. Some 13 age-matched healthy donor repertoires from immuneACCESS served as clonality controls. Not all clones reach the TCRdb copy of this immuneACCESS table, which keeps in-frame sequences only. Checked studies attribute under half of the gap to unresolved V genes and leave the rest unexplained. Clone size and V and J calls were adopted from that table, with D and trimming inferred from the DNA. This sample lists about 12,000 clones; 81% were detected once. The ten largest clones represent roughly 20% of the sample.

As regards this clone: There is no known antigen for this receptor. No much larger clone exists at a distance of one base, and base qualities are not known.

Sequences MNHEY (CDR1) and SVGAGI (CDR2) are obtained from the germline V gene. The CDR3 starts with the cysteine, ends with the phenylalanine, and has 13 residues. Of all the DNA, just the CDR3 is kept, 39 bases in frame from base 1. This specimen's time point label, per the study, means: progressive disease on ibrutinib. For TCR beta library preparation, approximately 2.2 micrograms of genomic DNA were isolated from cryopreserved PBMCs. Longitudinal blood samples from CLL patients receiving ibrutinib monotherapy were subjected to high-throughput TCR beta sequencing. The patients took part in an open-label, single-center phase 2 trial of ibrutinib monotherapy.

The rearranged segments are TRBV6-5 and TRBJ2-1; possibly the D gene is TRBD2, per 6 matching bases. The sequence came from a human donor with chronic lymphocytic leukemia. The input for sequencing was PBMCs, taken at disease progression, from a patient treated with ibrutinib. CDR3 loop: CASKTSANDEQFF. The DNA reads TGTGCTAGTAAGACTAGTGCTAACGATGAGCAGTTCTTC.